The T cell receptor beta chain described here comes from a study of graft-versus-host responses after intestinal transplantation. Sorting was performed after the reaction on proliferating CFSE-low CD3+CD4+ and CD3+CD8+ responders. Judged by abundance, this clone is medium-sized. Method: immunoSEQ multiplex PCR; TCRdb's copy keeps in-frame clones and lacks some. The repertoire holds approximately 9,000 clones, 30% seen once, with roughly 3% in the top ten. Trimming cost V 7 bases and J 2 bases, with 15 bases left between them. The CDR3 consists of 15 residues. Germline V CDR1 and CDR2: MDHEN, SYDVKM. This TCR derives from a human patient who received an intestinal transplant. Specimen: alloreactive CD4+ T cells from a mixed lymphocyte reaction culture, collected before intestinal transplant. Documented subset: CFSE-low proliferating T cells sorted from roughly six-day pre-transplant mixed lymphocyte reaction (GvH or HvG direction). The gene calls are TRBV28 and TRBJ1-5; maybe TRBD1 (5 bases). This CDR3 reads CASNQGLRGNQPQHF. The CDR3 DNA reads as TGTGCCAGCAACCAAGGGCTCAGGGGCAATCAGCCCCAGCATTTT. Full variable domain (rest looked up from reference TRBV28 and TRBJ1-5): DVKVTQSSRYLVKRTGEKVFLECVQDMDHENMFWYRQDPGLGLRLIYFSYDVKMKEKGDIPEGYSVSREKKERFSLILESASTNQTSMYLCASNQGLRGNQPQHFGDGTRLSIL.